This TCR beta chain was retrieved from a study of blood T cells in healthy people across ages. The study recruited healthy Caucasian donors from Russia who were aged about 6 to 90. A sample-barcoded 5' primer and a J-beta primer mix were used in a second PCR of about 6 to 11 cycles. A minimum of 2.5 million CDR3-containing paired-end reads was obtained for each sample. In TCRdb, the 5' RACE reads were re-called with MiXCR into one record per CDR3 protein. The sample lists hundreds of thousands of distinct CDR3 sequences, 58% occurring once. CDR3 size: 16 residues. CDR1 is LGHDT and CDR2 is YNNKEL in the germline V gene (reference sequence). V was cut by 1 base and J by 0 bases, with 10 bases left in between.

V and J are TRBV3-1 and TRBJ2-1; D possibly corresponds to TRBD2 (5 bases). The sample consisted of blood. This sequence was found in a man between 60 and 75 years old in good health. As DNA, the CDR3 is TGTGCCAGCAGCCAAGCGCGGGCAGCCTCCTACAATGAGCAGTTCTTC. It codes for CASSQARAASYNEQFF.